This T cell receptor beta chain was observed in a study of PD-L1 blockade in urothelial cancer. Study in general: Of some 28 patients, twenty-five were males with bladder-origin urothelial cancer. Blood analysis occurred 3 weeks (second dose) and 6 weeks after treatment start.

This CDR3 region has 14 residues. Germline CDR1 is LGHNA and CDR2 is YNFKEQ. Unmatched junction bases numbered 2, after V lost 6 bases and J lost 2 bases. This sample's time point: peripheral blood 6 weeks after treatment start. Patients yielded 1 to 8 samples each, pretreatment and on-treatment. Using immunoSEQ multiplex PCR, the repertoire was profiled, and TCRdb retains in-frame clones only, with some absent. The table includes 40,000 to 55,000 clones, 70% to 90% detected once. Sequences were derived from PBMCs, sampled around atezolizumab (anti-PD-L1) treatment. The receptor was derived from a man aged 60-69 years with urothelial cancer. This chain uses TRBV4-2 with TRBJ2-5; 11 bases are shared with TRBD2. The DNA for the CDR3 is TGTGCCAGCAGTCTAGCGGGGGGACAAGAGACCCAGTACTTC. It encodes CASSLAGGQETQYF.